One sample yielded the 17 T cell receptor beta chains listed below, sequenced in a study of blood T cells in healthy people across ages (dated by TCRdb to about 2015). The library came from 5' RACE. TCRdb shows the sequencer as Illumina HiSeq 2500. A second 7 to 11 cycle PCR used a sample-barcoded 5' primer and a J-beta primer mix. The raw public data were reprocessed by TCRdb itself: fastp quality trimming at Q25, MiXCR clonotype calling, in-frame beta chains only. Merged by CDR3 protein, the rows form single entries marked with the most common genes and DNA. The sample data list about 1 million distinct CDR3 sequences, and over 35% of these were observed just once. Approximately 17% of the sample is in the top ten clones. The sample consisted of blood. Receptor source: a woman between 55 and 75 years old in good health.

This chain links TRBV29-1 with TRBJ1-1; 7 nucleotides agree with TRBD1. V shed 7 bases, J shed 8 bases, and the junction held 28 bases outside the gene matches. This CDR3 is 18 amino acids long. Germline V gene sequence: CDR1 SQVTM, CDR2 ANQGSEA. CDR3 sequence (DNA): TGCAGCGCCACCAGGGGGGCACAGGGGACCACCGATTCTTGGGAAGCTTTCTTT. Translating gives CSATRGAQGTTDSWEAFF.

V is TRBV12-3 or TRBV12-4 and J is TRBJ2-5, with a possible D match to TRBD2 (6 bases). The CDR3 is made up of 16 amino acids. V lost 1 base and J lost 5, with 17 bases in between. The CDR3 is CASSLGRDGTEETQYF. The CDR3 nucleotides are TGTGCCAGCAGTTTAGGCCGAGACGGGACTGAGGAGACCCAGTACTTC.

This chain uses TRBV20-1 with TRBJ2-1; unclear D gene. The V end was cut by 7 bases, the J end by 8 bases, with 18 bases between. Germline V gene lookup returns CDR1 DFQATT and CDR2 SNEGSKA (reference sequence). The CDR3 covers 13 residues. CDR3 amino acids: CSGRSFSAYEQFF. DNA of the CDR3: TGCAGTGGCCGATCCTTTTCAGCCTATGAGCAGTTCTTC.

In its sample, this clonotype was seen a few times. The chain has TRBV12-5 and TRBJ2-1, with 7 bases aligning to TRBD2. The germline gives CDR1 LGHNT, CDR2 FRNRAP. With V trimmed by 1 base and J by 10 bases, 7 bases remained unmatched. This CDR3 comprises 14 residues. The CDR3 coding sequence is TGTGCTAGTGGTTTGGGGACTAGGAACGACGAGCAGTTCTTC. Translation: CASGLGTRNDEQFF.

This sequence joins TRBV7-2 and TRBJ2-3; TRBD2 matches at 10 bases. The CDR3 is 15 residues long. From germline, CDR1 is SGHTA and CDR2 FQGNSA. V shed 5 bases and J 2 bases; nucleotides not matched to a gene: 4. This CDR3 is CASSQSGRDTDTQYF. The CDR3 region has the DNA TGTGCCAGCAGCCAGAGCGGGAGGGACACAGATACGCAGTATTTT.

The table lists this clonotype with a few counts. The J gene is TRBJ2-5, the V gene TRBV3-1; either TRBD1 or TRBD2 may supply D (5 bases each). Germline CDR1 LGHDT, CDR2 YNNKEL (reference sequence). This CDR3 contains 15 residues. Trimming stripped 1 base from V and 4 bases from J, with 13 bases between. CDR3: CASSQGNPGRETQYF. The CDR3 bases are TGTGCCAGCAGCCAAGGAAACCCGGGACGAGAGACCCAGTACTTC.

V usage is TRBV7-9 and J usage is TRBJ2-3; D is undetermined. V lost 3 bases to trimming and J lost 9 bases, with 4 bases between them. This CDR3 is built from 10 residues. Germline loops: CDR1 SEHNR, CDR2 FQNEAQ (reference sequence). The DNA of the CDR3 is TGTGCCAGCAGCTTTCCGACGCAGTATTTT. Protein product: CASSFPTQYF.

The chain has TRBV7-9 and TRBJ2-3, with 12 bases that match TRBD2. CDR1 is SEHNR and CDR2 is FQNEAQ in the germline V gene (reference sequence). The CDR3 contains 14 residues. V trimming: 6 bases; J trimming: 14 bases; junction bases outside the gene matches: 12. The CDR3 DNA sequence: TGTGCCAGCAGTCTAGCGGGAGGGGACAGCTACGCGTATTTT. Amino acids: CASSLAGGDSYAYF.

This chain connects TRBV20-1 to TRBJ2-7, with D hard to call. CDR1 DFQATT and CDR2 SNEGSKA come from the germline V gene (reference sequence). The V end lost 3 bases, the J end lost 5 bases, and 20 bases lay between the germline ends. This CDR3 has 15 amino acids. The CDR3 DNA reads TGCAGTGCTAGCGGCTCCCTTCGGTCCGCTAACGAGCAGTACTTC. It specifies CSASGSLRSANEQYF.

The chain employs TRBV20-1 and TRBJ2-3; D is possibly TRBD1 (6 bases). V gave up 3 bases and J gave up 1 base, with 17 bases separating them. The CDR3 is 16 amino acids. Germline CDR1 DFQATT, CDR2 SNEGSKA (reference sequence). CDR3 in amino acids: CSASPSQGWGTDTQYF. The CDR3 bases are TGCAGTGCTAGCCCCTCACAGGGATGGGGCACAGATACGCAGTATTTT.

This clonotype has only a few counts. This sequence joins TRBV6-1 and TRBJ2-7; TRBD1 is a possible D gene (6 bases). CDR1 and CDR2 (germline): MNHNS, SASEGT. The CDR3 has 13 residues. Trimming took off 6 bases at V and 2 bases at J, with 11 bases between the two ends. The CDR3 loop is CASRGAATYEQYF. CDR3 bases: TGTGCCAGCAGGGGGGCAGCGACCTACGAGCAGTACTTC.

This clonotype has a handful of counts. It may be a read error: a sequence one base away is much more abundant. This sequence joins TRBV7-6 and TRBJ2-3; D might be TRBD2 (6 bases). The CDR3 consists of 14 residues. The germline gives CDR1 SGHVS, CDR2 FNYEAQ. V lost 5 bases and J lost 5, with 14 bases in between. DNA of the CDR3: TGTGCCAGCAGCGTAGGGAACGGGAGAGATACGCAGTATTTT. It is translated as CASSVGNGRDTQYF.

This clonotype was found a few times. J is TRBJ1-2 and V is TRBV7-2; D gene unclear. The CDR3 sequence is 14 residues long. Germline values: CDR1 SGHTA, CDR2 FQGNSA. Trimming shortened V by 7 bases and J by 3 bases, and 15 bases separated the two germline ends. Written as DNA, the CDR3 is TGTGCCAGCAACCCCCGACCGAGAGACTATGGCTACACCTTC. Translated, it gives CASNPRPRDYGYTF.

The rearrangement joins TRBV20-1 to TRBJ2-5, with a tentative D call TRBD1 (6 bases). This CDR3 region has 15 residues. Trimming removed 0 bases from V and 11 bases from J, with 22 bases in between. Germline CDR1 is DFQATT and CDR2 is SNEGSKA (reference sequence). The CDR3 sequence is CSAREDRGIYDEQYF. The CDR3 DNA sequence: TGCAGTGCTAGAGAGGATAGGGGGATCTACGATGAGCAGTACTTC.

V gene TRBV14 combines with J gene TRBJ2-7, with TRBD2 as a possible D gene (6 bases). CDR3 size: 15 residues. Trimming removed 4 bases at V and 2 bases at J, with 15 bases between. Germline CDR1 reads SGHDN; CDR2 reads FVKESK. The CDR3 bases are TGTGCCAGCAGCCCAATCGGGGGAGCCGCCTACGAGCAGTACTTC. Translating gives CASSPIGGAAYEQYF. Complete variable domain (other parts from reference TRBV14 and TRBJ2-7): EAGVTQFPSHSVIEKGQTVTLRCDPISGHDNLYWYRRVMGKEIKFLLHFVKESKQDESGMPNNRFLAERTGGTYSTLKVQPAELEDSGVYFCASSPIGGAAYEQYFGPGTRLTVT.

The chain carries TRBV28 and TRBJ2-2; D possibly corresponds to TRBD1 (6 bases). V was clipped by 1 base and J by 1 base, with 10 bases between them. Germline assignment: CDR1 MDHEN and CDR2 SYDVKM. CDR3 length: 16 residues. CDR3 protein: CASSLYAGVNTGELFF. The CDR3 bases are TGTGCCAGCAGTTTATATGCAGGGGTGAACACCGGGGAGCTGTTTTTT.

A few counts support this clonotype. The V and J genes are TRBV7-3 and TRBJ2-3; D remains unclear. The CDR3 totals 14 residues. V was clipped by 9 bases and J by 1 base, with 14 bases between them. Germline values: CDR1 SGHTA, CDR2 FQGTGA. The CDR3 reads CASSLNRGTDTQYF. Written as DNA, the CDR3 is TGTGCCAGTAGCCTAAATCGGGGCACAGATACGCAGTATTTT.